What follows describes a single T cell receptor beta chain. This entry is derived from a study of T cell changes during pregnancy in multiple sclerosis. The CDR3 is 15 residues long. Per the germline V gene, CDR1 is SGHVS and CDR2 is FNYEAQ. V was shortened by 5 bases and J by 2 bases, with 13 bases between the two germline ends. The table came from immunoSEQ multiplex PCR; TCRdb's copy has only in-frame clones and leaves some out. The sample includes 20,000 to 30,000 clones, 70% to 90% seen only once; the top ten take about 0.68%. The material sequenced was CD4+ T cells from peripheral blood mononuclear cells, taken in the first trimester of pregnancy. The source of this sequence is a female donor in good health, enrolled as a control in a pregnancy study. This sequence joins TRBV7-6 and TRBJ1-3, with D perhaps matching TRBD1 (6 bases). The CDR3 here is CASSLGYRAGNTIYF. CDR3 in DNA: TGTGCCAGCAGCCTAGGGTACAGGGCTGGAAACACCATATATTTT.